The rows below give T cell receptor beta chains drawn from one sample of a study of patients and donors after allogeneic stem cell transplantation. Each CDR3 protein gets one entry after TCRdb re-called the RT-PCR reads with MiXCR. The data contain 900,000 to 1,000,000 distinct CDR3 sequences, approximately 18% of them singletons. The sample was blood, either unsorted or a sorted T cell fraction (not recorded which). The receptors come from a human donor who was either an allogeneic HSCT recipient or a stem cell or donor lymphocyte infusion donor (not recorded which). It is not recorded whose cells these are; they may come from a transplant donor. The CDR3 runs from the conserved cysteine through the conserved F or W. D genes are given only for firm matches. Clone size appears in some rows only: once, few, many, or a class for an expanded clone.

clone_size j_call v_call d_call cdr3_nt cdr3_aa
few TRBJ2-3 TRBV29-1 TRBD1 TGCAGCGTTGGGGACAGGGACACAGATACGCAGTATTTT CSVGDRDTDTQYF
few TRBJ1-5 TRBV6-2/TRBV6-3 - TGTGCCAGCAGTTACTCCTGGAGTGATCAGCCCCAGCATTTT CASSYSWSDQPQHF
- TRBJ1-2 TRBV4-3 - TGCGCCAGCAGCCAAGAACTAATAGATAACTATGGCTACACCTTC CASSQELIDNYGYTF
- TRBJ2-7 TRBV3-1 TRBD2 TGTGCCAGCAGCCCAGGCCCTTGGCGGGGGACCTACGAGCAGTACTTC CASSPGPWRGTYEQYF
- TRBJ1-2 TRBV12-3/TRBV12-4 - TGTGCCAGCAGTTTAGGGACCAAGAACTATGGCTACACCTTC CASSLGTKNYGYTF
few TRBJ1-6 TRBV6-4 - TGTGCCAGCAGTGTCGACAGAAATAATTCACCCCTCCACTTT CASSVDRNNSPLHF
- TRBJ2-7 TRBV7-9 TRBD2 TGTGCCAGCAGCTTACGGACTAGCGGGTTCTCCTACGAGCAGTACTTC CASSLRTSGFSYEQYF
many TRBJ1-1 TRBV20-1 - TGCAGTGCTAGATCCCTGGGGGTAGACAGTGAAGCTTTCTTT CSARSLGVDSEAFF
few TRBJ1-5 TRBV5-5 - TGTGCCAGCAGCTTGTCCGGTTACGATAATCAGCCCCAGCATTTT CASSLSGYDNQPQHF
- TRBJ1-5 TRBV20-1 - TGCAGTGCTAGAGGGGGACGGAACAATCAGCCCCAGCATTTT CSARGGRNNQPQHF
- TRBJ2-4 TRBV5-1 - TGCGCCAGCAGCTTGACGGGGGTCCAAAACACTCAGTACTTC CASSLTGVQNTQYF
- TRBJ2-1 TRBV5-4 - TGTGCCAGCAGCTTGGTTGTCTGGGGTGAGCAGTTCTTC CASSLVVWGEQFF
few TRBJ2-2 TRBV4-3 - TGCGCCAGCAGCCACCTCGGACTTCACAAAAACACCGGGGAGCTGTTTTTT CASSHLGLHKNTGELFF
- TRBJ1-1 TRBV4-1 - TGCGCCAGCAGCCAAGGGGGCAGGCGAAGGACTGAAGCTTTCTTT CASSQGGRRRTEAFF
- TRBJ2-1 TRBV6-2/TRBV6-3 - TGTGCCAGCAGCTCCGGGGCGGGGGCGCCTGGGCACGAGCAGTTCTTC CASSSGAGAPGHEQFF
few TRBJ2-1 TRBV6-2/TRBV6-3 - TGTGCCAGCAGTAGGGGGGGACTAACTGGCAATGAGCAGTTCTTC CASSRGGLTGNEQFF
- TRBJ2-7 TRBV20-1 - TGCAGTGCTGGCCCACCCCTCGTCCCGGGCGAGCAGTACTTC CSAGPPLVPGEQYF
many TRBJ1-3 TRBV12-3/TRBV12-4 - TGTGCCAGCAGTTATGCCGGCAGGGGAACCCGAAACACCATATATTTT CASSYAGRGTRNTIYF
- TRBJ2-5 TRBV4-1 TRBD2 TGCGCCAGCAGCCATCCGACTAGCGGACAAGAGACCCAGTACTTC CASSHPTSGQETQYF
few TRBJ2-7 TRBV14 - TGTGCCAGCAGCAAAGCCAACGAGCAGTACTTC CASSKANEQYF
- TRBJ1-1 TRBV7-9 - TGTGCCAGCAGCCCATACGTAGACAGTAACACTGAAGCTTTCTTT CASSPYVDSNTEAFF
few TRBJ1-5 TRBV6-5 TRBD1 TGTGCCAGCAGTTACGGTGGGACAGGGGGGAGCAATCAGCCCCAGCATTTT CASSYGGTGGSNQPQHF
- TRBJ2-1 TRBV9 TRBD2 TGTGCCAGCAGCCAGAGCGGGGCCGCCTACAATGAGCAGTTCTTC CASSQSGAAYNEQFF
- TRBJ2-7 TRBV5-1 TRBD2 TGCGCCAGCAGCTCGGAACCGGGAGGGCCCTACGAGCAGTACTTC CASSSEPGGPYEQYF
- TRBJ1-2 TRBV5-1 - TGCGCCAGCAGCTTAGCGGATGGGGGTGGCTACACCTTC CASSLADGGGYTF
- TRBJ2-7 TRBV5-1 - TGCGCCAGCAGCTGGCGGGACTGCCACTTC CASSWRDCHF
few TRBJ2-6 TRBV29-1 - TGCAGCGTAGAAGGCCGGGGGCAACCCTCTGGGGCCAACGTCCTGACTTTC CSVEGRGQPSGANVLTF
- TRBJ2-7 TRBV29-1 - TGCAGCGTGTCTGGGAGGGGGGCCTACGAGCAGTACTTC CSVSGRGAYEQYF
- TRBJ2-5 TRBV20-1 - TGCAGTGCTAGAGATTGGGGGGCCCAAGAGACCCAGTACTTC CSARDWGAQETQYF
- TRBJ2-3 TRBV12-3/TRBV12-4 TRBD2 TGTGCCAGCAGTTACGAACTAGCGGGGCACACAGATACGCAGTATTTT CASSYELAGHTDTQYF
few TRBJ2-1 TRBV11-2 TRBD2 TGTGCCAGCAGCCCCGGGTTAGCGGGATTAAACAATGAGCAGTTCTTC CASSPGLAGLNNEQFF
few TRBJ2-1 TRBV3-1 - TGTGCCAGCAGCCCCAAAGCCGGGGGCGACGGGCAGTTCTTC CASSPKAGGDGQFF
few TRBJ2-7 TRBV4-3 - TGCGCCAGCACCAATCAGGGAAGGCCCTACGAGCAGTACTTC CASTNQGRPYEQYF
few TRBJ2-7 TRBV13 TRBD2 TGTGCCAGCAGTTTAACTAGCGGGGGACTCTACGAGCAGTACTTC CASSLTSGGLYEQYF
few TRBJ2-1 TRBV5-4 TRBD2 TGTGCCAGCAGGGACGGGACTAGCGGGATCAGGTATGAGCAGTTCTTC CASRDGTSGIRYEQFF
- TRBJ1-2 TRBV12-3/TRBV12-4 - TGTGCCAGCAGTTTCGGGGGCCGGGGCGGAGGCTACACCTTC CASSFGGRGGGYTF
- TRBJ2-5 TRBV3-1 TRBD1 TGTGCCAGCAGCCAAGATCGGGACAGAGGAGAGACCCAGTACTTC CASSQDRDRGETQYF
- TRBJ1-5 TRBV19 - TGTGCCAGTAGTTATCAGGTGGGCAATCAGCCCCAGCATTTT CASSYQVGNQPQHF
few TRBJ2-7 TRBV20-1 - TGCAGTGCTAGTAGGTTGGGGCAGGGGCCTAGGAGCTCCTACGAGCAGTACTTC CSASRLGQGPRSSYEQYF
few TRBJ2-7 TRBV10-3 - TGTGCCATCAGTCCCACGACTAGTCTCTCCTACGAGCAGTACTTC CAISPTTSLSYEQYF
few TRBJ2-3 TRBV2 TRBD1 TGTGCCAGCCTTCCGGGACAGGTTACTAGCACAGATACGCAGTATTTT CASLPGQVTSTDTQYF
many TRBJ2-2 TRBV25-1 - TGTGCCAGCAGTGATGTCCAACACCCGAACACCGGGGAGCTGTTTTTT CASSDVQHPNTGELFF